The 3 T cell receptor beta chains below all came from one sample that was sequenced in a study of cytomegalovirus exposure and HLA in healthy donors. The PCR was carried out with 60 Vbeta primers and 13 Jbeta primers. Some clones are missing from TCRdb's copy, which holds only in-frame ones; the method was immunoSEQ multiplex PCR. The sample carries 140,000 or so clones, roughly 82% recorded once. Material: PBMCs. These receptors came from a male donor in good health and CMV-seronegative.

This chain connects TRBV2 to TRBJ2-2; D might be TRBD1 (6 bases). There are 16 residues in the CDR3. Germline lookup yields CDR1 SNHLY and CDR2 FYNNEI. The V and J ends lost 5 bases and 0 bases respectively, with 13 bases between them. CDR3 nucleotides: TGTGCCAGCAGTTTCGACAGGTGGTCGAACACCGGGGAGCTGTTTTTT. Translated: CASSFDRWSNTGELFF.

This clone was observed once. The rearrangement links TRBV27 to TRBJ1-1, with no clear D. Germline CDR1 is MNHEY and CDR2 is SMNVEV (reference sequence). The length of the CDR3 is 12 residues. Trimming removed 6 bases from V and 5 bases from J, with 10 bases in between. The CDR3 here is CASRAAVTEAFF. For the CDR3, the DNA is TGTGCCAGCAGGGCCGCAGTAACTGAAGCTTTCTTT.

This chain connects TRBV5-6 to TRBJ2-5; 12 bases match TRBD2. CDR3 length: 15 amino acids. Germline V gene sequence: CDR1 SGHDT, CDR2 YYEEEE. The V gene end was trimmed by 3 bases and the J gene end by 5 bases; junction bases not matched to a gene: 5. This CDR3 is CASSSLAGGQETQYF. CDR3 coding DNA: TGTGCCAGCAGCTCGCTAGCGGGGGGGCAGGAGACCCAGTACTTC.